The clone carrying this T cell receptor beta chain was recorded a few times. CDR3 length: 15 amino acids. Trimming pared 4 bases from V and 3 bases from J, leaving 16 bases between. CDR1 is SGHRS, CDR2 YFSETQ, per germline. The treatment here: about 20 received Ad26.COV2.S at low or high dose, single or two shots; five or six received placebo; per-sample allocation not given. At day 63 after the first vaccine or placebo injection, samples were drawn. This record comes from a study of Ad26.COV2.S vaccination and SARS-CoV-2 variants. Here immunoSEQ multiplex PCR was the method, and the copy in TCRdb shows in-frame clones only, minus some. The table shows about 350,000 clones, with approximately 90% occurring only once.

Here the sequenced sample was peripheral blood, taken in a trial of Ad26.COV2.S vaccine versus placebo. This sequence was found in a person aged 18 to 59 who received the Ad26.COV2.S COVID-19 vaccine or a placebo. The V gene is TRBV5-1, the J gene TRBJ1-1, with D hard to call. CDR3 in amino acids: CASSPFTTPDTEAFF. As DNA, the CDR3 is TGCGCCAGCAGCCCATTCACGACTCCTGACACTGAAGCTTTCTTT.